The rows below give T cell receptor beta chains drawn from one sample of a study of blood T cell repertoires in COVID-19. TCRdb keeps only in-frame clones here, not all; method: immunoSEQ multiplex PCR. The sample consists of about 180,000 clones, 80% to 85% of them appearing once. The sequenced sample was peripheral blood. These receptors were taken from a woman between 65 and 79 years old with COVID-19, enrolled during active disease. CDR3s include the opening cysteine and the closing phenylalanine or tryptophan. The D gene is left open where the match is weak. Clone size is stated in some rows and not others, as once, few, many or a class when expanded.

>-|TRBJ2-6|-|TRBV20-1
TGCAGTGCTAGTGGAGGGTCTGACGTCCTGACTTTC
CSASGGSDVLTF
>-|TRBJ1-3|-|TRBV6-4
TGTGCCAGCAGTGCTGGTCCGGGAGACACCATATATTTT
CASSAGPGDTIYF
>-|TRBJ2-7|TRBD2|TRBV28
TGTGCCAGCAGTCCTGGGGGCGGGAGGGCCACCGAGCAGTACTTC
CASSPGGGRATEQYF
>-|TRBJ2-1|TRBD1|TRBV27
TGTGCCAGCCTGGACAGGAGCTCCTACAATGAGCAGTTCTTC
CASLDRSSYNEQFF
>-|TRBJ1-2|TRBD1|TRBV7-2
TGTGCCAGCAGCTTTTCCGGACAGGGGGCTGATGGCTACACCTTC
CASSFSGQGADGYTF
>-|TRBJ2-7|TRBD2|TRBV5-1
TGCGCCAGCAGCCCGATCGGCGGGGGGGCCTACGAGCAGTACTTC
CASSPIGGGAYEQYF
>-|TRBJ2-7|TRBD1|TRBV11-3
TGTGCCAGCAGCCGCGGACAGGGAGCACCCCAGGAGTACTTC
CASSRGQGAPQEYF
>-|TRBJ1-2|-|TRBV10-3
TGTGCCATCAGCGCGACTAATTATGGCTACACCTTC
CAISATNYGYTF
>few|TRBJ2-1|TRBD2|TRBV27
TGTGCCAGCAGTTCCCTCCCCCCTCATAGCGGGAGATTCAGGGGGAATGAGCAGTTCTTC
CASSSLPPHSGRFRGNEQFF
>-|TRBJ2-2|TRBD2|TRBV5-1
TGCGCCAGCAGTAAATCAGCGGGAAACACCGGGGAGCTGTTTTTT
CASSKSAGNTGELFF
>once|TRBJ1-2|-|TRBV10-3
TGTGCCATCAGTGAGTCGAAGGACATAATCTATGGCTACACCTTC
CAISESKDIIYGYTF
>-|TRBJ1-5|-|TRBV6-1
TGTGCCAGCAGTGAAGAAGGGGGAAACTTCAATCAGCCCCAGCATTTT
CASSEEGGNFNQPQHF
>-|TRBJ2-1|TRBD2|TRBV5-4
TGTGCCAGCAGCTCCCTAGCGGGAGTCATTTTCTTC
CASSSLAGVIFF
>-|TRBJ2-7|-|TRBV12-1
TGTGCCAGCAGCTTTGAGGGTAGCGGGAGGAAATCCTACGAGCAGTACTTC
CASSFEGSGRKSYEQYF
>-|TRBJ2-5|TRBD1|TRBV7-2
TGTGCCAGCAGACAGGGGTTGGGGAAAGAGACCCAGTACTTC
CASRQGLGKETQYF
>-|TRBJ2-1|-|TRBV11-3
TGTGCCAGCAGTATAGCTCGTGGGTACAATGAGCAGTTCTTC
CASSIARGYNEQFF
>-|TRBJ2-1|-|TRBV5-1
TGCGCCAGCAGCCTATTCCCGGGTAGCGGATACAATGAGCAGTTCTTC
CASSLFPGSGYNEQFF
>-|TRBJ2-2|-|TRBV5-1
TGCGCCAGCAGCTTGGCGGAGCCCACCGGGGAGCTGTTTTTT
CASSLAEPTGELFF
>-|TRBJ2-1|TRBD2|TRBV11-2
TGTGCCGGTAGTAGCGGGAGGACAAACAATGAGCAGTTCTTC
CAGSSGRTNNEQFF
>-|TRBJ1-2|-|TRBV24-1
TGTGCCACCAGTGACCCTGGACAGAGTTATGGCTACACCTTC
CATSDPGQSYGYTF
>-|TRBJ2-1|TRBD1|TRBV28
TGTGCCAGCAGTCTCGACAGGGGCCCACTCAATGAGCAGTTCTTC
CASSLDRGPLNEQFF
>-|TRBJ2-2|TRBD2|TRBV7-9
TGTGCCAGCAGCTTAGCTCTAGCGGCGGGAACCGGGGAGCTGTTTTTT
CASSLALAAGTGELFF
>-|TRBJ1-4|-|TRBV11-2
TGTGCCAGCAGCCACGGGACAAAGGATGAAAAACTGTTTTTT
CASSHGTKDEKLFF
>-|TRBJ1-2|-|TRBV28
TGTGCCAGCAGTCCTCAGACAGACTATGGCTACACCTTC
CASSPQTDYGYTF
>-|TRBJ2-7|-|TRBV7-5
TGTGCCAGAAGCTCGACAGGGCCCTCCTACGAGCAGTACTTC
CARSSTGPSYEQYF
>-|TRBJ1-4|TRBD1|TRBV6-5
TGTGCCAGCAGTCAGTCCGGGACAGGGAATGAAAAACTGTTTTTT
CASSQSGTGNEKLFF
>-|TRBJ2-2|TRBD2|TRBV24-1
TGTGCCACCAGTGATCCCAGACTAGCGGGAGCGTGGTCCGGGGAGCTGTTTTTT
CATSDPRLAGAWSGELFF
>-|TRBJ1-2|TRBD1|TRBV7-9
TGTGCCAGCAGCTTAGTCCCGGGACAGGGCTATGGCTACACCTTC
CASSLVPGQGYGYTF
>-|TRBJ1-1|-|TRBV12-3/TRBV12-4
TGTGCCAGCAGTCAACAAGTGAACACTGAAGCTTTCTTT
CASSQQVNTEAFF
>-|TRBJ1-1|-|TRBV28
TGTGCCAGCAGGTTCTACAGGGAAACTGAAGCTTTCTTT
CASRFYRETEAFF
>-|TRBJ1-2|-|TRBV4-3
TGCGCCAGCAGCCAAGATGGCCGTGAGGTTGGCTACACCTTC
CASSQDGREVGYTF
>-|TRBJ2-7|TRBD2|TRBV27
TGTGCCAGCAGGTCTAGCGGGAGGTGGGAGCAGTACTTC
CASRSSGRWEQYF
>-|TRBJ2-6|-|TRBV9
TGTGCCAGCAGCGTAAATCTGGGCGGGGCCAACGTCCTGACTTTC
CASSVNLGGANVLTF
>few|TRBJ1-6|TRBD1|TRBV18
TGTGCCAGCTCACCACCGGGACAGGGGAATTCACCCCTCCACTTT
CASSPPGQGNSPLHF
>-|TRBJ2-7|-|TRBV28
TGTGCCAGCAGTTCGGGGGATTCCACCTACGAGCAGTACTTC
CASSSGDSTYEQYF
>-|TRBJ2-6|-|TRBV7-2
TGTGCCAGCAGCGTAGACAGCTCTGGGGCCAACGTCCTGACTTTC
CASSVDSSGANVLTF
>-|TRBJ2-7|TRBD2|TRBV7-3
TGTGCCAGCAGCTTAACGTCTAGCGGGACCTACGAGCAGTACTTC
CASSLTSSGTYEQYF